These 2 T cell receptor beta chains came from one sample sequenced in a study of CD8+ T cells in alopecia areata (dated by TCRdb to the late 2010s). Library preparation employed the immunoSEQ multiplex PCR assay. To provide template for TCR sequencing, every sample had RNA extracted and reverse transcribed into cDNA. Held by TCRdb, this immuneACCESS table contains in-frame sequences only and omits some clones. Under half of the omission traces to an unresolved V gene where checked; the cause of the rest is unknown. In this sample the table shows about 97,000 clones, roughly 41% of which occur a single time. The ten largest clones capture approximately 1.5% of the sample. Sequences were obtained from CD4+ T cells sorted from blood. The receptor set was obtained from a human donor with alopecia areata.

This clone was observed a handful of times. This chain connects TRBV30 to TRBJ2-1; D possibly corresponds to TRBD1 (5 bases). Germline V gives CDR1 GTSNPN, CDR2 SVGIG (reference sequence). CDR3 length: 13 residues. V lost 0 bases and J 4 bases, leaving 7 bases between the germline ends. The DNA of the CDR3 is TGTGCCTGGAGTGTAGGGGATTACAATGAGCAGTTCTTC. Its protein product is CAWSVGDYNEQFF.

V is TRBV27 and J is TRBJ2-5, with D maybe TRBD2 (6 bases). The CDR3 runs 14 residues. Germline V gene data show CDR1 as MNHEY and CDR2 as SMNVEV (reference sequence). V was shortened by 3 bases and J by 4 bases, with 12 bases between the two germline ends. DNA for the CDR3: TGTGCCAGCAGTTTTGCGGGGAGTGTAGAGACCCAGTACTTC. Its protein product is CASSFAGSVETQYF.